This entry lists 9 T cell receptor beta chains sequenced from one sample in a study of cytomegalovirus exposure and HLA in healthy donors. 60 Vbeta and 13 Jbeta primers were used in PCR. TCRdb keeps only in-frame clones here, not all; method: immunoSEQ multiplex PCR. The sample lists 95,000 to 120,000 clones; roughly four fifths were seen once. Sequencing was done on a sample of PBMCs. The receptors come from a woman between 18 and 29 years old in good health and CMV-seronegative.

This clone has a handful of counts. The CDR3 is CASSDRDSEGSTEAFF. DNA of the CDR3: TGTGCCAGCAGTGACCGGGACTCCGAAGGTAGTACTGAAGCTTTCTTT. The rearrangement uses TRBV6-1 and TRBJ1-1; possible D gene TRBD1, 5 bases. Per the germline V gene, CDR1 is MNHNS and CDR2 is SASEGT. The CDR3 length is 16 residues. Deletions cut 3 bases from V and 5 bases from J, with 19 bases between.

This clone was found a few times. The CDR3 loop is CASSESGGGYNEQFF. The CDR3 nucleotides are TGCGCCAGCAGTGAAAGTGGGGGGGGATACAATGAGCAGTTCTTC. This chain uses TRBV10-2 with TRBJ2-1; 7 nucleotides match TRBD2. The junction had 6 bases not matched to a gene; V was cut back by 3 bases and J by 4 bases. CDR3 size: 15 residues. Germline V lookup: CDR1 WSHSY, CDR2 SAAADI.

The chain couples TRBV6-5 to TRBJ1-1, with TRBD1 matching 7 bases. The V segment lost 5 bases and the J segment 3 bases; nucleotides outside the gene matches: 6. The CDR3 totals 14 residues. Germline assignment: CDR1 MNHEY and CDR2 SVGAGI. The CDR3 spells CASSDRAPDTEAFF. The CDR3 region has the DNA TGTGCCAGCAGTGACAGGGCTCCGGACACTGAAGCTTTCTTT.

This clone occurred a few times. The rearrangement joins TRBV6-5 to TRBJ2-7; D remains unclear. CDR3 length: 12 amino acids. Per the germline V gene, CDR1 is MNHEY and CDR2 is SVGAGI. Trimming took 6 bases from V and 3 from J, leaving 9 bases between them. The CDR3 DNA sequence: TGTGCCAGCAGCCTAGACGGCTACGAGCAGTACTTC. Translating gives CASSLDGYEQYF.

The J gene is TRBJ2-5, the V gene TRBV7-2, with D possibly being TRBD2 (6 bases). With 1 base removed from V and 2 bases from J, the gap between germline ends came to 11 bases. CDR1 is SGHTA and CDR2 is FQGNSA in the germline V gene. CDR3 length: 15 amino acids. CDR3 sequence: CASSLVAGPQETQYF. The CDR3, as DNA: TGTGCCAGCAGCTTAGTTGCGGGACCACAAGAGACCCAGTACTTC.

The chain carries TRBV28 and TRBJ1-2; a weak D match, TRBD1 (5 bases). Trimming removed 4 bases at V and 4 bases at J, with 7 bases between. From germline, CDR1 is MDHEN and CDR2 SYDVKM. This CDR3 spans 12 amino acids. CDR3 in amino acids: CASSSGLYGYTF. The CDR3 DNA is TGTGCCAGCAGTTCAGGGCTCTATGGCTACACCTTC.

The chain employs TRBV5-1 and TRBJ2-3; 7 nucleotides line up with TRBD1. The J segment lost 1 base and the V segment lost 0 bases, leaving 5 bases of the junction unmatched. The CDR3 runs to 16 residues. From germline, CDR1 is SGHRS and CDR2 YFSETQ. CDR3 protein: CASSLVLGTGTDTQYF. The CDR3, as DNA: TGCGCCAGCAGCTTGGTCCTCGGGACAGGCACAGATACGCAGTATTTT.

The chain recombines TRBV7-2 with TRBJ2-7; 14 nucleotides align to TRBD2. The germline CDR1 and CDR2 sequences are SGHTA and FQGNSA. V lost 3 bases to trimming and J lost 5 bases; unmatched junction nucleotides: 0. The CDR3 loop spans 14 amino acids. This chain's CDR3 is CASSLTSGRDEQYF. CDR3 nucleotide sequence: TGTGCCAGCAGCTTGACTAGCGGGAGGGACGAGCAGTACTTC.

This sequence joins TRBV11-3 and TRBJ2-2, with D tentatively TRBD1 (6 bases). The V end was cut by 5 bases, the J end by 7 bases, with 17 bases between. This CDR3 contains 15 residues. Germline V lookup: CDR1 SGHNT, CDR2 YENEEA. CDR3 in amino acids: CASSPSRGPGGELFF. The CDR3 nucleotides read TGTGCCAGCAGCCCAAGCAGGGGTCCTGGCGGGGAGCTGTTTTTT.